The 20 T cell receptor beta chains below all came from one sample that was sequenced in a study of metastatic and nonmetastatic thyroid tumors. Ahead of thyroid surgery, no patient had received treatment of any kind. TCRdb used MiXCR to call clones anew from the PCR reads. The sample contains around 45,000 clones, around 3.1% of which appear only once. The sequenced material came from blood. The receptors stem from a female donor with papillary thyroid cancer or a benign thyroid nodule (not recorded which). Some clones in this sample may be carry-over from other donors' samples.

At least ten counts were recorded for this clone. A much bigger clone sits one base away, suggesting this may be a read error. The V gene is TRBV9, the J gene TRBJ2-2, with 8 bases aligning to TRBD2. The V gene's germline CDR1 is SGDLS and CDR2 YYNGEE. The CDR3 runs to 16 residues. The V gene end was trimmed by 4 bases and the J gene end by 1 base; junction bases not matched to a gene: 6. CDR3 in amino acids: CASSSSGRLNTGELFF. CDR3 nucleotides: TGTGCCAGCAGCTCTAGCGGGCGGTTGAACACCGGGGAGCTGTTTTTT.

This clone was seen only a few times. This chain joins TRBV7-8 and TRBJ2-7; no clear D. The CDR3 length is 15 residues. The V and J ends lost 1 base and 1 base respectively, with 11 bases between them. CDR1 SGHVS and CDR2 FQNEAQ come from the germline V gene. The CDR3 coding sequence is TGTGCCAGCAGCTTAGGTGTAGGGTTGTCCTACGAGCAGTACTTC. Protein: CASSLGVGLSYEQYF.

This clone was counted at least ten times. The chain couples TRBV5-1 to TRBJ2-3; 11 nucleotides agree with TRBD2. The trim removed 6 bases at V and 4 bases at J, leaving 7 bases unmatched. Germline CDR1 is SGHRS and CDR2 is YFSETQ. This CDR3 has 15 amino acids. CDR3 DNA: TGCGCCAGCAAAGTGGTAGCGGGAGGGTCAGATACGCAGTATTTT. The encoded protein is CASKVVAGGSDTQYF.

In this sample, this clone turned up a few times. The genes are TRBV27 and TRBJ2-7; a possible D gene is TRBD2 (5 bases). This CDR3 has 15 residues. Per the germline V gene, CDR1 is MNHEY and CDR2 is SMNVEV (reference sequence). V lost 6 bases to trimming and J lost 4 bases, with 19 bases between them. CDR3 in DNA: TGTGCCAGCAGGTCTGACCCGGGATGCCCGTACGAGCAGTACTTC. As protein: CASRSDPGCPYEQYF.

This clone is termed medium-sized. The chain joins TRBV19 to TRBJ2-2; D possibly corresponds to TRBD2 (6 bases). This CDR3 comprises 14 residues. Germline lookup yields CDR1 LNHDA and CDR2 SQIVND (reference sequence). Trimming removed 7 bases from V and 4 bases from J, with 13 bases in between. CDR3 coding DNA: TGTGCCAGTATGTGGGGGGTTGGCACCGGGGAGCTGTTTTTT. It encodes CASMWGVGTGELFF.

Many counts were recorded for this clone. A junction boundary mismatches the germline segment, possibly from a read error. Other DNA variants within this sample encode the same CDR3. The chain couples TRBV18 to TRBJ1-4, with 7 positions matching TRBD1. The CDR3 has 14 residues. Germline values: CDR1 KGHSH, CDR2 LQKENI. The CDR3 DNA reads as TGTGCCAGTTCACTGACAGGGACTAATGAAAAACTGTTTTTT. This gives the protein CASSLTGTNEKLFF.

This clone was seen a few times. This chain joins TRBV12-3 or TRBV12-4 and TRBJ1-5; D is undetermined. The CDR3 spans 13 residues. Deletions cut 3 bases from V and 2 bases from J, with 5 bases between. The CDR3 spells CASSFHGNQPQHF. In DNA, the CDR3 is TGTGCCAGCAGTTTTCATGGCAATCAGCCCCAGCATTTT.

This clone was seen repeatedly, ten times or more. The CDR3 sequence: CASSEDWPGLTADTEAFF. The DNA for the CDR3 is TGTGCCAGCAGTGAAGACTGGCCGGGACTGACGGCAGACACTGAAGCTTTCTTT. V gene TRBV2 combines with J gene TRBJ1-1; tentative D call: TRBD1 (5 bases). The CDR3 spans 18 residues. CDR1 and CDR2 from the germline V gene are SNHLY and FYNNEI. V was shortened by 1 base and J by 3 bases, with 21 bases between the two germline ends.

V is TRBV6-1 and J is TRBJ1-6; D perhaps matches TRBD1 (6 bases). CDR3 length: 16 amino acids. In germline, CDR1 is MNHNS, CDR2 SASEGT. Trimming pared 6 bases from V and 5 bases from J, leaving 17 bases between. CDR3 nucleotide sequence: TGTGCCAGCAGACTCTACAGGGTTTCCCATAATTCACCCCTCCACTTT. It specifies CASRLYRVSHNSPLHF.

On this clone itself: This specimen includes other DNA sequences encoding the same CDR3. The chain combines TRBV2 with TRBJ1-5, with D possibly matching TRBD1 (6 bases). This CDR3 is 14 amino acids long. V was pared by 1 base and J by 3 bases, with 7 bases between. The germline V gene encodes CDR1 SNHLY and CDR2 FYNNEI. CDR3 sequence: CASSEGTVNQPQHF. CDR3 DNA: TGTGCCAGCAGTGAAGGGACAGTCAATCAGCCCCAGCATTTT.

This clone was recorded at least ten times. The V call is TRBV6-1, the J call TRBJ1-1; D is perhaps TRBD1 (5 bases). V dropped 6 bases and J dropped 2 bases, with 13 bases sitting between them. Germline CDR1 is MNHNS and CDR2 is SASEGT. The CDR3 runs 14 residues. This CDR3 is CASRVVQVNTEAFF. The CDR3 DNA follows: TGTGCCAGCAGAGTGGTACAGGTCAACACTGAAGCTTTCTTT.

V is TRBV6-1 and J is TRBJ1-5; D gene uncertain. The CDR3 has 13 amino acids. V lost 5 bases to trimming and J lost 0 bases, with 5 bases between them. CDR1 is MNHNS and CDR2 is SASEGT in the germline V gene. The CDR3 nucleotides read TGTGCCAGCAGTCATGCTAGCAATCAGCCCCAGCATTTT. Protein: CASSHASNQPQHF.

V is TRBV6-2 or TRBV6-3 and J is TRBJ1-2; no definite D call. CDR1 and CDR2 from the germline V gene are MNHEY and SVGEGT. The V gene lost 6 bases and the J gene lost 0 bases, with 8 bases spanning the gap. The CDR3 has 13 amino acids. The CDR3 loop is CASSSKANYGYTF. In DNA form, the CDR3 reads TGTGCCAGCAGCTCCAAAGCTAACTATGGCTACACCTTC.

This clone came up a few times. The chain combines TRBV5-6 with TRBJ2-7; D might be TRBD1 or TRBD2, each matching 5 bases. CDR1 and CDR2 from the germline V gene are SGHDT and YYEEEE. CDR3 length: 13 amino acids. Trimming stripped 4 bases from V and 3 bases from J, with 11 bases between. The CDR3 DNA reads TGTGCCAGCAGCCTGGGACGGTTCTACGAGCAGTACTTC. It specifies CASSLGRFYEQYF.

The table lists this clone with a few counts. One base away lies a much larger clone, so this may be a sequencing read error. The V gene is TRBV6-2 or TRBV6-3, the J gene TRBJ1-3, with D unresolved. Germline CDR1 reads MNHEY; CDR2 reads SVGEGT. The CDR3 is 15 residues long. V lost 7 bases to trimming and J lost 0 bases, with 13 bases between them. In DNA form, the CDR3 reads TGTGCCAGCATGGTTTCGGTAGGCTCTGGAAACACCATATATTTT. Translation gives CASMVSVGSGNTIYF.

This clone came up many times. The junction departs from germline at one end; a sequencing error may be responsible. V and J are TRBV29-1 and TRBJ1-2; D unresolved. Germline V lookup: CDR1 SQVTM, CDR2 ANQGSEA. The length of the CDR3 is 12 residues. The CDR3 DNA reads as TGCAGCGTCGAAGGGCAGGATCGTGGCTACACCTTC. It specifies CSVEGQDRGYTF.

The table lists this clone with many counts. This chain's CDR3 is CASSPPRTGRNTIYF. CDR3 nucleotide sequence: TGTGCCAGCAGTCCACCCCGGACAGGTCGAAACACCATATATTTT. The chain carries TRBV28 and TRBJ1-3, with 7 bases aligning to TRBD1. CDR3 length: 15 residues. With V trimmed by 5 bases and J by 5 bases, 9 bases remained unmatched. CDR1 and CDR2 from the germline V gene are MDHEN and SYDVKM. Supplemented by reference TRBV28 and TRBJ1-3, the full variable domain reads DVKVTQSSRYLVKRTGEKVFLECVQDMDHENMFWYRQDPGLGLRLIYFSYDVKMKEKGDIPEGYSVSREKKERFSLILESASTNQTSMYLCASSPPRTGRNTIYFGEGSWLTVV.

At least ten counts were recorded for this clone. The chain employs TRBV28 and TRBJ1-3; D is uncertain. The V end was cut by 3 bases, the J end by 9 bases, with 9 bases between. CDR1 is MDHEN, CDR2 SYDVKM, per germline. The CDR3 has 12 amino acids. The chain's CDR3 is CASSFSASTIYF. In DNA form, the CDR3 reads TGTGCCAGCAGTTTTTCCGCTAGCACCATATATTTT.

This clone appeared many times. V is TRBV28 and J is TRBJ2-2; a weak D match, TRBD2 (5 bases). The CDR3 runs 13 residues. CDR1 is MDHEN and CDR2 is SYDVKM in the germline V gene. Trimming took 5 bases from V and 4 from J, leaving 8 bases between them. The chain's CDR3 is CASSEGSTGELFF. CDR3 nucleotides: TGTGCCAGCAGTGAGGGCAGCACCGGGGAGCTGTTTTTT.

V usage is TRBV11-3 and J usage is TRBJ2-3, with D hard to call. Per the germline V gene, CDR1 is SGHNT and CDR2 is YENEEA. CDR3 size: 16 residues. The V and J ends lost 4 bases and 0 bases respectively, with 14 bases between them. The CDR3 sequence is CASSSPVRVSTDTQYF. The CDR3 coding sequence is TGTGCCAGCAGCTCTCCTGTACGGGTGAGCACAGATACGCAGTATTTT.